The 22 T cell receptor beta chains listed next were all sequenced from one sample in a study of blood T cell repertoires in COVID-19. This table comes from immunoSEQ multiplex PCR, and its TCRdb copy is limited to in-frame clones, with some not included. The sample holds 170,000 or so clones; roughly 83% are singletons and the top ten take roughly 2.9%. The sample was peripheral blood. Source of these receptors: a woman aged 55-70 years with acute or convalescent COVID-19.

The chain is built from TRBV4-1 and TRBJ2-7; 7 bases line up with TRBD1. The CDR3 is made up of 17 amino acids. The J segment lost 1 base and the V segment lost 1 base, leaving 10 bases of the junction unmatched. Per the germline V gene, CDR1 is MGHRA and CDR2 is YSYEKL. CDR3 DNA sequence: TGCGCCAGCAGCCAAGGAGATAGGACAGGTCCTTCCTACGAGCAGTACTTC. It translates to CASSQGDRTGPSYEQYF.

The rearrangement links TRBV7-8 to TRBJ2-7; 14 bases line up with TRBD2. V shed 4 bases and J 7 bases; nucleotides not matched to a gene: 6. There are 15 residues in the CDR3. Germline V gene sequence: CDR1 SGHVS, CDR2 FQNEAQ. As DNA, the CDR3 is TGTGCCAGCAGCTCAGGACTAGCGGGGGGAAGTGAGCAGTACTTC. Amino acid sequence: CASSSGLAGGSEQYF.

This rearrangement joins TRBV9 to TRBJ1-2, with D possibly TRBD1 on 6 matching bases. The V gene lost 0 bases and the J gene lost 2 bases, with 23 bases spanning the gap. Germline CDR1 and CDR2: SGDLS and YYNGEE. The CDR3 runs 19 residues. The CDR3 DNA reads TGTGCCAGCAGCGTAGAAGTAATCGGATTCGAGGGGGGGAACTATGGCTACACCTTC. Translation: CASSVEVIGFEGGNYGYTF.

The CDR3 DNA is TGTGCCAGCAGCCGGGACATCAGCTATGGCTACACCTTC. It specifies CASSRDISYGYTF. The J gene is TRBJ1-2, the V gene TRBV9; D is possibly TRBD1 (6 bases). CDR3 length: 13 residues. V lost 4 bases, J lost 4 bases, and 11 bases lay in between. Germline loops: CDR1 SGDLS, CDR2 YYNGEE.

The chain uses TRBV20-1 and TRBJ1-3; a possible D gene is TRBD1 (6 bases). Germline assignment: CDR1 DFQATT and CDR2 SNEGSKA (reference sequence). Trimming cost V 3 bases and J 3 bases, with 15 bases left between them. The CDR3 contains 15 residues. This chain's CDR3 is CSASLTGSRGNTIYF. The CDR3 bases are TGCAGTGCTAGTCTTACAGGGTCTCGTGGAAACACCATATATTTT.

The rearrangement links TRBV28 to TRBJ1-2; 7 bases agree with TRBD1. V trimming: 0 bases; J trimming: 2 bases; junction bases outside the gene matches: 0. This CDR3 is built from 14 residues. Germline CDR1 reads MDHEN; CDR2 reads SYDVKM. As DNA, the CDR3 is TGTGCCAGCAGTTTATGGACAGGGAACTATGGCTACACCTTC. Residues: CASSLWTGNYGYTF.

V is TRBV12-5 and J is TRBJ1-2; 9 nucleotides align to TRBD1. Trimming removed 6 bases from V and 2 bases from J; junction bases left unmatched: 7. Germline CDR1 reads LGHNT; CDR2 reads FRNRAP. The CDR3 has 15 residues. The CDR3 loop is CASGLLGQGNYGYTF. As DNA, the CDR3 is TGTGCTAGTGGCCTTCTTGGACAGGGGAACTATGGCTACACCTTC.

This clone occurred once. This chain links TRBV6-5 with TRBJ1-6; D is unresolved. This CDR3 comprises 15 residues. V was trimmed by 7 bases and J by 8 bases, leaving 18 bases between them. CDR1 is MNHEY, CDR2 SVGAGI, per germline. The CDR3 nucleotides are TGTGCCAGCACCCCACAGAGCACCCCTTATTCACCCCTCCACTTT. It translates to CASTPQSTPYSPLHF.

This clone was recorded only once. This chain uses TRBV3-1 (or the pseudogene TRBV3-2) with TRBJ2-7, with D perhaps matching TRBD1 (5 bases). V lost 1 base to trimming and J lost 3 bases, with 10 bases between them. This CDR3 has 14 residues. The germline CDR1 and CDR2 sequences are LGHDT and YNNKEL (reference sequence). The CDR3 DNA sequence: TGTGCCAGCAGCCAAGGACAGAAAAGCTACGAGCAGTACTTC. Protein product: CASSQGQKSYEQYF.

The chain employs TRBV4-3 and TRBJ1-1, with D possibly TRBD1 on 6 matching bases. This CDR3 spans 16 amino acids. V lost 3 bases to trimming and J lost 4 bases, with 18 bases between them. CDR1 is LGHNA, CDR2 YSLEER, per germline. The CDR3: CASSQDTRGAATEAFF. Written as DNA, the CDR3 is TGCGCCAGCAGCCAGGACACACGGGGGGCGGCCACTGAAGCTTTCTTT.

The rearrangement links TRBV5-1 to TRBJ1-2; tentative D call: TRBD1 (5 bases). Germline-derived CDR1 and CDR2 are SGHRS and YFSETQ. V was shortened by 0 bases and J by 3 bases, with 9 bases between the two germline ends. CDR3 length: 14 amino acids. In DNA, the CDR3 is TGCGCCAGCAGCTTGGACAGGATCGACTATGGCTACACCTTC. This sequence encodes CASSLDRIDYGYTF. The full variable domain, in which reference TRBV5-1 and TRBJ1-2 provide the parts outside the CDR3, is KAGVTQTPRYLIKTRGQQVTLSCSPISGHRSVSWYQQTPGQGLQFLFEYFSETQRNKGNFPGRFSGRQFSNSRSEMNVSTLELGDSALYLCASSLDRIDYGYTFGSGTRLTVV.

By share, this clone counts as medium-sized. CDR3 sequence reads: CASSLAGSGGSMRETQYF. In nucleotides, the CDR3 is TGCGCCAGCAGCTTGGCGGGTAGCGGGGGTTCGATGAGGGAGACCCAGTACTTC. The V call is TRBV5-1, the J call TRBJ2-5; the match to TRBD2 covers 9 bases. The CDR3 is 18 amino acids. Trimming removed 0 bases from V and 5 bases from J; junction bases left unmatched: 14. CDR1 and CDR2 from the germline V gene are SGHRS and YFSETQ.

This chain joins TRBV6-5 and TRBJ2-6; a possible D gene is TRBD2 (5 bases). There are 15 residues in the CDR3. CDR1 is MNHEY and CDR2 is SVGAGI in the germline V gene. Trimming took off 8 bases at V and 0 bases at J, with 11 bases between the two ends. In nucleotides, the CDR3 is TGTGCCAGCTGCCCGGCGGGCTCTGGGGCCAACGTCCTGACTTTC. Translating it yields CASCPAGSGANVLTF.

The chain couples TRBV3-1 (or the pseudogene TRBV3-2) to TRBJ2-3; D perhaps matches TRBD2 (7 bases). CDR3 length: 15 amino acids. Germline lookup yields CDR1 LGHDT and CDR2 YNNKEL (reference sequence). Trimming removed 6 bases at V and 1 base at J, with 14 bases between. CDR3 region: CASSDRGGGTDTQYF. The CDR3 DNA reads TGTGCCAGCAGTGACAGAGGGGGGGGCACAGATACGCAGTATTTT.

The V and J genes are TRBV9 and TRBJ2-1; D possibly corresponds to TRBD2 (5 bases). Germline V gene sequence: CDR1 SGDLS, CDR2 YYNGEE. There are 13 residues in the CDR3. V was clipped by 0 bases and J by 12 bases, with 13 bases between them. CDR3 DNA: TGTGCCAGCAGCGTAGTAGAACGGACTGGGCAGTTCTTC. This translates into CASSVVERTGQFF.

The CDR3 DNA reads as TGCGCCAGCAGCCGAAGACAGCTTTTCGGCTACACCTTC. It translates to CASSRRQLFGYTF. The rearrangement uses TRBV4-1 and TRBJ1-2, with a possible D match to TRBD1 (5 bases). The CDR3 runs to 13 residues. Germline-derived CDR1 and CDR2 are MGHRA and YSYEKL. V dropped 4 bases and J dropped 8 bases, with 14 bases sitting between them.

V and J are TRBV4-3 and TRBJ2-1, with 11 nucleotides matching TRBD2. CDR3 size: 18 residues. The V and J ends lost 0 bases and 9 bases, in that order; junction bases with no gene match: 13. CDR1 and CDR2 from the germline V gene are LGHNA and YSLEER. This CDR3 reads CASSQDTLAGGQRGEQFF. CDR3 sequence (DNA): TGCGCCAGCAGCCAAGATACCCTAGCGGGGGGCCAACGAGGTGAGCAGTTCTTC.

The chain is built from TRBV7-2 and TRBJ1-2, with 7 bases aligning to TRBD1. Looked up from germline, CDR1 is SGHTA and CDR2 is FQGNSA. The CDR3 runs 14 residues. J was trimmed by 5 bases and V by 5 bases; bases with no gene match: 8. The chain's CDR3 is CASSRRQGTYGYTF. Written as DNA, the CDR3 is TGTGCCAGCAGCCGCCGACAGGGAACTTATGGCTACACCTTC.

The chain links TRBV29-1 to TRBJ1-4; no clear D. The CDR3 loop spans 13 amino acids. Trimming pared 6 bases from V and 8 bases from J, leaving 16 bases between. Germline V gene lookup returns CDR1 SQVTM and CDR2 ANQGSEA. The CDR3 region has the DNA TGCAGCGTGGCCCTCTTCCAGGAAGAAAAACTGTTTTTT. Its protein is CSVALFQEEKLFF. Together with reference TRBV29-1 and TRBJ1-4, the CDR3 gives the full variable domain: SAVISQKPSRDICQRGTSLTIQCQVDSQVTMMFWYRQQPGQSLTLIATANQGSEATYESGFVIDKFPISRPNLTFSTLTVSNMSPEDSSIYLCSVALFQEEKLFFGSGTQLSVL.

The chain combines TRBV6-2 or TRBV6-3 with TRBJ1-5, with TRBD1 identical over 9 bases. The V and J ends lost 5 bases and 0 bases, in that order; junction bases with no gene match: 5. This CDR3 is 16 amino acids long. Per the germline V gene, CDR1 is MNHEY and CDR2 is SVGEGT. DNA of the CDR3: TGTGCCAGCAGTCCAAGACAGGGGGTTAGCAATCAGCCCCAGCATTTT. Translated, it gives CASSPRQGVSNQPQHF.

The chain employs TRBV7-2 and TRBJ2-5, with 7 bases aligning to TRBD1. Trimming at V came to 3 bases and at J to 2 bases, leaving 9 bases not matched to a gene. Germline V gives CDR1 SGHTA, CDR2 FQGNSA. The length of the CDR3 is 16 residues. CDR3 sequence reads: CASSFPSTGEQETQYF. CDR3 bases: TGTGCCAGCAGCTTCCCCTCAACAGGGGAGCAAGAGACCCAGTACTTC.

V and J are TRBV27 and TRBJ1-4; D possibly corresponds to TRBD1 (5 bases). The V gene lost 8 bases and the J gene lost 0 bases, with 16 bases spanning the gap. The CDR3 is 16 amino acids. Germline V gives CDR1 MNHEY, CDR2 SMNVEV (reference sequence). CDR3 sequence reads: CASAGDSFATNEKLFF. The CDR3 coding sequence is TGTGCCAGCGCCGGAGACAGCTTTGCAACTAATGAAAAACTGTTTTTT. Looking up the rest from reference TRBV27 and TRBJ1-4 gives the full variable domain: EAQVTQNPRYLITVTGKKLTVTCSQNMNHEYMSWYRQDPGLGLRQIYYSMNVEVTDKGDVPEGYKVSRKEKRNFPLILESPSPNQTSLYFCASAGDSFATNEKLFFGSGTQLSVL.